The clone carrying this TCR beta chain was observed many times. Over 18 months, lack of ophthalmopathy progression marked Graves' hyperthyroidism as stable. Used for diagnoses were clinical symptoms, serum thyroxine and TRAb, thyroid ultrasound and orbital computed tomography. This sample was included in a study of T cells in Graves' hyperthyroidism and ophthalmopathy. Across the whole study: Any treatment followed the collection of peripheral blood at initial diagnosis.

Germline CDR1 and CDR2: MNHEY and SMNVEV (reference sequence). The CDR3 covers 13 residues. V lost 5 bases and J 1 base, leaving 8 bases between the germline ends. The source material, RNA transcripts, was used to amplify TCR beta CDR3 regions. With the HTBI primer set, the TCR CDR3 went through a first round of RT-PCR. TCRdb redid the calling of the multiplex PCR reads with MiXCR, one entry per CDR3 protein. The sample lists a few hundred thousand distinct CDR3 sequences; approximately 15% were seen once. The sequencing sample was made of blood. This sequence joins TRBV27 and TRBJ1-2, with D unclear. The receptor's source is a woman in her late teens or twenties with Graves' hyperthyroidism. The CDR3 is CASSMTGNYGYTF. Here the CDR3 DNA reads TGTGCCAGCAGTATGACTGGTAACTATGGCTACACCTTC.